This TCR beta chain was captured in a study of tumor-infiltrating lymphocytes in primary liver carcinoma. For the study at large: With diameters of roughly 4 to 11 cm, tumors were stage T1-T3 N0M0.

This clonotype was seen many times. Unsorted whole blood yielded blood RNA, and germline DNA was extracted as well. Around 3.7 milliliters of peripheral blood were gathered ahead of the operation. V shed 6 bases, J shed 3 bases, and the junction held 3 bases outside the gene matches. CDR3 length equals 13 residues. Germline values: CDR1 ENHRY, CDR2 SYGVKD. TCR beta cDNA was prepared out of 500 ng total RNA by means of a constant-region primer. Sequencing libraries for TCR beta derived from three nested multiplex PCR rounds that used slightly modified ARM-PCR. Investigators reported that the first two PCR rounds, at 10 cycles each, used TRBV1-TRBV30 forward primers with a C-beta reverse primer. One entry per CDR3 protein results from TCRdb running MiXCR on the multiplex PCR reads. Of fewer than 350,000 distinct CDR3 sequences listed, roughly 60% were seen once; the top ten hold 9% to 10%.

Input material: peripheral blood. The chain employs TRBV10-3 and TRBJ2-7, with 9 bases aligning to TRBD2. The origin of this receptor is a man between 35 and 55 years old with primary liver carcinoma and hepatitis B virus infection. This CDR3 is CAISSAGGYEQYF. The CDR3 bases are TGTGCCATCAGCTCAGCGGGAGGCTACGAGCAGTACTTC.